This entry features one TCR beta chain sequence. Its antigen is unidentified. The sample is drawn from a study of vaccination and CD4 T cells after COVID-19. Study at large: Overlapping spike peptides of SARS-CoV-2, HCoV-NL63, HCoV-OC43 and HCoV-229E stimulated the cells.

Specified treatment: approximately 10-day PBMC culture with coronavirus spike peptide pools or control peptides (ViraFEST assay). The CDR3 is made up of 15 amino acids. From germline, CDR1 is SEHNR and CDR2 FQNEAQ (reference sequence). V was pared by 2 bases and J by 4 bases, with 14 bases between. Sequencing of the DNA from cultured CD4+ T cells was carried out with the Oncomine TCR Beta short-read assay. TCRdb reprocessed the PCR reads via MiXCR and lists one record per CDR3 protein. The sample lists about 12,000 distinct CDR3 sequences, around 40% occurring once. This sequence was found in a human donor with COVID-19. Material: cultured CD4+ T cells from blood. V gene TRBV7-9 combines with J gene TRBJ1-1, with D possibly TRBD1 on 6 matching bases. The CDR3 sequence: CASSLQGGSLTEAFF. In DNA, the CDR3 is TGTGCCAGCAGCTTACAAGGGGGTTCGCTCACTGAAGCTTTCTTT.